What follows are 25 T cell receptor beta chains derived from one specimen sequenced in a study of control samples from healthy donors and cancer patients (TCRdb year 2020). The receptor library was made with the immunoSEQ multiplex PCR assay. TCRdb obtained this table from immuneACCESS and retained in-frame rearrangements with V and J assigned. These tables miss some clones; where compared with another copy, unresolved V genes account for less than half of the shortfall, and the remainder is unexplained. The sample includes about 51,000 clones, with about nine tenths observed a single time. Just under 40% of the sample belongs to the ten largest clones. The sample consisted of PBMCs. These receptors came from a man in his fifties with head and neck cancer.

The chain combines TRBV11-2 with TRBJ1-3; D might be TRBD1 (5 bases). Trimming took 2 bases from V and 10 from J, leaving 9 bases between them. CDR1 SGHAT and CDR2 FQNNGV come from the germline V gene. This CDR3 has 12 amino acids. CDR3 sequence (DNA): TGTGCCAGCAGCTTAAGGGGTAGGACCATATATTTT. Translated: CASSLRGRTIYF.

The chain links TRBV3-1 (or the pseudogene TRBV3-2) to TRBJ2-3, with TRBD2 identical over 9 bases. This CDR3 spans 13 amino acids. Trimming at V came to 8 bases and at J to 5 bases, leaving 5 bases not matched to a gene. Germline V lookup: CDR1 LGHDT, CDR2 YNNKEL (reference sequence). CDR3 sequence reads: CASGIAGVDTQYF. The CDR3 coding sequence is TGTGCCAGCGGCATAGCGGGAGTAGATACGCAGTATTTT.

The chain recombines TRBV25-1 with TRBJ2-5; D is unresolved. The CDR3 covers 14 residues. With 1 base removed from V and 5 bases from J, the gap between germline ends came to 11 bases. CDR1 and CDR2 from the germline V gene are MGHDK and SYGVNS. CDR3 nucleotide sequence: TGTGCCAGCAGTGAATGGGTGGAATCCGAGACCCAGTACTTC. It codes for CASSEWVESETQYF.

The CDR3 DNA follows: TGTGCCAGCAGCTTAGGTCCGGGGTCCTACAATGAGCAGTTCTTC. Translated: CASSLGPGSYNEQFF. The chain is built from TRBV7-7 and TRBJ2-1; TRBD2 might be the D (5 bases). Looked up from germline, CDR1 is SSHAT and CDR2 is FNYEAQ (reference sequence). The CDR3 contains 15 residues. V was pared by 1 base and J by 1 base, with 8 bases between.

The chain uses TRBV18 and TRBJ2-1; D not certain. The germline V gene encodes CDR1 KGHSH and CDR2 LQKENI. The CDR3 is 13 amino acids. The germline V and J ends were trimmed by 2 bases and 7 bases, with 9 bases remaining between them. CDR3 sequence reads: CASSPETRNEQFF. The CDR3 DNA is TGTGCCAGCTCACCAGAGACACGGAATGAGCAGTTCTTC.

The chain is built from TRBV2 and TRBJ1-6; D is ambiguous. V shed 4 bases and J shed 7 bases, with 14 bases lying between them. The CDR3 has 15 residues. CDR1 SNHLY and CDR2 FYNNEI come from the germline V gene. This CDR3 is CASSGEPRENSPLHF. The CDR3 region has the DNA TGTGCCAGCAGTGGGGAGCCCCGAGAGAATTCACCCCTCCACTTT.

The chain combines TRBV6-5 with TRBJ2-7, with TRBD2 as a possible D gene (6 bases). The CDR3 covers 14 residues. Trimming removed 6 bases from V and 2 bases from J, with 14 bases in between. Germline CDR1 MNHEY, CDR2 SVGAGI. The CDR3 sequence: CASSEGLHAYEQYF. The CDR3 nucleotides are TGTGCCAGCAGCGAGGGACTTCACGCCTACGAGCAGTACTTC.

The chain is built from TRBV21-1 and TRBJ2-7; TRBD1, the table's D call, lacks a check against the DNA. TRBV21-1 is a recognized pseudogene. This CDR3 has 16 amino acids. The CDR3 reads CASSDVFRDRYHEQYF. DNA of the CDR3: TGTGCCAGCAGCGATGTTTTTAGGGACAGGTACCACGAGCAGTACTTC.

This chain uses TRBV30 with TRBJ2-7; the match to TRBD2 covers 11 bases. The germline V gene encodes CDR1 GTSNPN and CDR2 SVGIG (reference sequence). The CDR3 length is 14 residues. The V gene end was trimmed by 5 bases and the J gene end by 4 bases; junction bases not matched to a gene: 7. CDR3 in amino acids: CAWQRTSGFYEQYF. CDR3 nucleotide sequence: TGTGCCTGGCAGCGGACTAGCGGGTTTTACGAGCAGTACTTC.

The chain recombines TRBV19 with TRBJ1-4; a weak D match, TRBD1 (6 bases). Germline V gene data show CDR1 as LNHDA and CDR2 as SQIVND (reference sequence). The CDR3 contains 13 residues. V lost 4 bases and J 7 bases, leaving 10 bases between the germline ends. The CDR3 DNA follows: TGTGCCAGTAGTAAGGGGGGCAGTGAAAAACTGTTTTTT. Amino acid sequence: CASSKGGSEKLFF. Full variable domain (remainder filled in from reference TRBV19 and TRBJ1-4): DGGITQSPKYLFRKEGQNVTLSCEQNLNHDAMYWYRQDPGQGLRLIYYSQIVNDFQKGDIAEGYSVSREKKESFPLTVTSAQKNPTAFYLCASSKGGSEKLFFGSGTQLSVL.

The chain links TRBV6-5 to TRBJ2-3, with 7 bases matching TRBD2. The CDR3 length is 12 residues. Germline V gene lookup returns CDR1 MNHEY and CDR2 SVGAGI. With V trimmed by 10 bases and J by 4 bases, 5 bases remained unmatched. The CDR3 DNA is TGTGCCACCCCGGGGGGACCAGATACGCAGTATTTT. The encoded protein is CATPGGPDTQYF.

The rearrangement joins TRBV7-3 to TRBJ1-2; D unresolved. Trimming stripped 5 bases from V and 3 bases from J, with 16 bases between. The CDR3 loop spans 15 amino acids. Germline values: CDR1 SGHTA, CDR2 FQGTGA. Written as DNA, the CDR3 is TGTGCCAGCAGCCTCACTATCCGTACGGACTATGGCTACACCTTC. It specifies CASSLTIRTDYGYTF.

The V gene is TRBV27, the J gene TRBJ1-4, with 7 bases lining up with TRBD1. Per the germline V gene, CDR1 is MNHEY and CDR2 is SMNVEV (reference sequence). This CDR3 contains 16 residues. J gave up 3 bases and V 5 bases, and 9 bases lay outside the gene matches. This CDR3 reads CASSRRTGVSNEKLFF. The CDR3 DNA is TGTGCCAGCAGTCGACGGACAGGCGTGTCTAATGAAAAACTGTTTTTT.

The chain carries TRBV6-5 and TRBJ1-2, with no clear D. Germline CDR1 reads MNHEY; CDR2 reads SVGAGI. The length of the CDR3 is 13 residues. V dropped 8 bases and J dropped 2 bases, with 12 bases sitting between them. The CDR3 loop is CASSIMGNYGYTF. The DNA for the CDR3 is TGTGCCAGCTCTATTATGGGGAACTATGGCTACACCTTC.

This clone occurred once. The V and J genes are TRBV30 and TRBJ2-5; TRBD2 agrees at 16 bases. The CDR3 extends over 17 amino acids. Germline CDR1 and CDR2: GTSNPN and SVGIG (reference sequence). The V gene end was trimmed by 2 bases and the J gene end by 5 bases; junction bases not matched to a gene: 8. CDR3 protein: CAWSNLGLAGGQETQYF. The CDR3 region has the DNA TGTGCCTGGAGTAACCTGGGACTAGCGGGGGGGCAGGAGACCCAGTACTTC.

The chain joins TRBV28 to TRBJ1-1; 8 bases map to TRBD1. CDR1 and CDR2 (germline): MDHEN, SYDVKM. V was clipped by 10 bases and J by 0 bases; unmatched bases: 10. The CDR3 extends over 15 amino acids. This CDR3 reads CATTTGEHMNTEAFF. Here the CDR3 DNA reads TGTGCCACGACGACAGGGGAACACATGAACACTGAAGCTTTCTTT.

The CDR3, as DNA: TGTGCCAGCAGTGATCCGGGACGGCTCTATGGCTACACCTTC. Its protein product is CASSDPGRLYGYTF. The rearrangement links TRBV6-1 to TRBJ1-2, with D tentatively TRBD1 (5 bases). The CDR3 length is 14 residues. V lost 3 bases and J lost 4, with 12 bases in between. Germline CDR1 MNHNS, CDR2 SASEGT.

The rearrangement joins TRBV9 to TRBJ2-6; D ambiguous. The CDR3 is made up of 16 amino acids. V gave up 3 bases and J gave up 2 bases, with 12 bases separating them. The germline CDR1 and CDR2 sequences are SGDLS and YYNGEE. CDR3 protein: CASSALRVPGANVLTF. The CDR3 DNA reads as TGTGCCAGCAGCGCCCTCCGGGTACCTGGGGCCAACGTCCTGACTTTC.

The chain couples TRBV10-3 to TRBJ2-5; 10 bases are shared with TRBD2. V lost 6 bases, J lost 5 bases, and 3 bases stayed unmatched. Germline V gene lookup returns CDR1 ENHRY and CDR2 SYGVKD. This CDR3 comprises 13 residues. Written as DNA, the CDR3 is TGTGCCATCAGGGGACTAGCGATGGAGACCCAGTACTTC. Amino acid sequence: CAIRGLAMETQYF.

J is TRBJ1-4 and V is TRBV30; tentative D call: TRBD1 (6 bases). The CDR3 has 16 amino acids. The V gene's germline CDR1 is GTSNPN and CDR2 SVGIG (reference sequence). Trimming cost V 3 bases and J 4 bases, with 18 bases left between them. In nucleotides, the CDR3 is TGTGCCTGGAGAGATAGGGTCCGCAGGGGTAATGAAAAACTGTTTTTT. Protein sequence: CAWRDRVRRGNEKLFF.

The V and J genes are TRBV7-9 and TRBJ2-2, with D perhaps TRBD1 (6 bases). Trimming pared 2 bases from V and 2 bases from J, leaving 9 bases between. Germline V gene lookup returns CDR1 SEHNR and CDR2 FQNEAQ (reference sequence). This CDR3 is built from 15 residues. The CDR3 region is CASSLHRVNTGELFF. The CDR3 region has the DNA TGTGCCAGCAGCTTACACAGGGTCAACACCGGGGAGCTGTTTTTT.

DNA of the CDR3: TGTGCCAGCAGCCCACTAGCGGGAGACGAGCAGTACTTC. Protein sequence: CASSPLAGDEQYF. V usage is TRBV7-2 and J usage is TRBJ2-7, with 11 bases fitting TRBD2. CDR3 length equals 13 residues. In germline, CDR1 is SGHTA, CDR2 FQGNSA. V trimming: 5 bases; J trimming: 5 bases; junction bases outside the gene matches: 2.

The CDR3 region has the DNA TGTGCCAGCAGCCACGACAGGGAAGGTCACGAGCAGTACTTC. This translates into CASSHDREGHEQYF. The chain employs TRBV5-4 and TRBJ2-7, with TRBD1 matching 7 bases. V shed 4 bases and J 5 bases; nucleotides not matched to a gene: 9. Germline CDR1 and CDR2: SGHNT and YYREEE (reference sequence). The CDR3 has 14 amino acids.

This rearrangement joins TRBV2 to TRBJ2-5, with 9 positions matching TRBD2. With V trimmed by 10 bases and J by 7 bases, 13 bases remained unmatched. The CDR3 is made up of 14 amino acids. CDR1 and CDR2 (germline): SNHLY, FYNNEI. The CDR3 sequence is CATSAGGRAATQYF. CDR3 DNA: TGTGCCACCTCCGCTGGCGGGAGGGCCGCGACCCAGTACTTC.

The rearrangement joins TRBV27 to TRBJ2-1, with 11 bases matching TRBD2. This CDR3 has 20 amino acids. V was clipped by 8 bases and J by 0 bases; unmatched bases: 18. Germline V gives CDR1 MNHEY, CDR2 SMNVEV (reference sequence). The CDR3 sequence: CASGAPLASGRPSSYNEQFF. Here the CDR3 DNA reads TGTGCCAGCGGGGCCCCCTTGGCTAGCGGGAGGCCGAGCTCCTACAATGAGCAGTTCTTC.